The subject of this entry is one T cell receptor (beta chain). Germline assignment: CDR1 MDHEN and CDR2 SYDVKM. The CDR3 length is 17 residues. V lost 6 bases, J lost 1 base, and 19 bases lay in between. These data belong to a study of early T cells in non-severe SARS-CoV-2 infection. TCRdb re-analysed the 5' RACE reads in MiXCR, keeping a single row per CDR3 protein. This sample has 55,000 to 75,000 distinct CDR3 sequences; about 9% occur once, and the top ten carry roughly 16%. The input for sequencing was whole blood, taken at baseline. The clonotype originates from an adult who was a healthcare worker with PCR-confirmed SARS-CoV-2 infection or an uninfected control (not recorded which). The chain is built from TRBV28 and TRBJ1-5; a possible D gene is TRBD1 (6 bases). The CDR3: CASSPTGTTWSNQPQHF. CDR3 bases: TGTGCCAGCAGCCCCACCGGGACAACTTGGAGCAATCAGCCCCAGCATTTT.